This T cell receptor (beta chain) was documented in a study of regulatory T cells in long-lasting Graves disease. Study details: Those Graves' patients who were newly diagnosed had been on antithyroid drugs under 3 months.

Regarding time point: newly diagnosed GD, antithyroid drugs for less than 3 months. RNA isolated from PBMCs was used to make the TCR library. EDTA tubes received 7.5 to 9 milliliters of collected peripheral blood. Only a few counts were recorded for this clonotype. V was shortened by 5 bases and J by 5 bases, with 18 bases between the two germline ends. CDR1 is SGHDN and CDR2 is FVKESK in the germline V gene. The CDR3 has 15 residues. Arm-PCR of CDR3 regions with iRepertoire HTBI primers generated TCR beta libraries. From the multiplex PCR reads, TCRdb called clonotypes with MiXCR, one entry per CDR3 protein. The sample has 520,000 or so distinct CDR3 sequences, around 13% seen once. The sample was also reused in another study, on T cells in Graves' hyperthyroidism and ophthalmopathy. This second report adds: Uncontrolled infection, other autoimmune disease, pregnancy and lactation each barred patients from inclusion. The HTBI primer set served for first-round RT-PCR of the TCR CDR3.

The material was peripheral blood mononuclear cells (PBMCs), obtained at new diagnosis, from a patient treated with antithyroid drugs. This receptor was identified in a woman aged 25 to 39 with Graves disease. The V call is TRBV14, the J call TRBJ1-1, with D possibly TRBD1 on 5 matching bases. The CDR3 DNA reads TGTGCCAGCAGCTCTACGGGGGGTAGGAAAACTGAAGCTTTCTTT. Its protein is CASSSTGGRKTEAFF.